This record concerns one T cell receptor beta chain sequence. Using a J-beta primer mix together with a sample-barcoded 5' primer, a second PCR was run for about 6 to 11 cycles. Each CDR3 protein gets one entry after TCRdb re-called the 5' RACE reads with MiXCR. The sample comprises 850,000 to 1,300,000 distinct CDR3 sequences, more than 40% of which are singletons, and approximately 17% rests with the top ten. This record comes from a study of blood T cells in healthy people across ages. This sequence originates from a woman aged 55 to 70 in good health. The sample comprised blood.

Here the CDR3 DNA reads TGTGCCAGCAGCCTTCCCGGACTAGCGACGGAGACCCAGTACTTC. As protein: CASSLPGLATETQYF. The chain employs TRBV7-9 and TRBJ2-5; 9 bases align to TRBD2. J gave up 5 bases and V 5 bases, and 9 bases lay outside the gene matches. Germline V gene lookup returns CDR1 SEHNR and CDR2 FQNEAQ (reference sequence). The CDR3 is made up of 15 amino acids.